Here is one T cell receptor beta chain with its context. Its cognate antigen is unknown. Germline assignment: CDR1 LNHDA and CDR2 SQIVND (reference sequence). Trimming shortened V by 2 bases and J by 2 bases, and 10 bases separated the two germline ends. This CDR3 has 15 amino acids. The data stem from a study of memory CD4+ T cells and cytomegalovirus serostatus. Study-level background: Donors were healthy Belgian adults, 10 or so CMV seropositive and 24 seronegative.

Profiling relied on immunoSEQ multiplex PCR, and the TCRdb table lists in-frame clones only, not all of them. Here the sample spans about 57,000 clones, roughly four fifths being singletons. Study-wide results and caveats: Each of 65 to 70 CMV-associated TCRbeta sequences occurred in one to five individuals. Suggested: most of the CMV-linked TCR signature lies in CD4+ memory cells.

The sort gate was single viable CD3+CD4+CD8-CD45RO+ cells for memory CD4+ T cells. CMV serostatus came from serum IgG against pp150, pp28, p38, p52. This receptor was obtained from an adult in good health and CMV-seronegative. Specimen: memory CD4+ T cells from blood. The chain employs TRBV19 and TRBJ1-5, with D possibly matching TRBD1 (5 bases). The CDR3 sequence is CASSISRAGNQPQHF. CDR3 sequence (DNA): TGTGCCAGTAGTATATCCAGGGCTGGCAATCAGCCCCAGCATTTT.